This entry lists 18 T cell receptor beta chains sequenced from one sample in a study of cytomegalovirus exposure and HLA in healthy donors. With 60 Vbeta and 13 Jbeta primers, the PCR was carried out. Generated by immunoSEQ multiplex PCR, the TCRdb table keeps only in-frame clones and is missing some. The table includes roughly 230,000 clones, 85% to 95% detected once. Specimen: PBMCs. The receptor set was obtained from a girl under 10 years old in good health and CMV-seronegative.

Here the CDR3 reads CASSWGDGSTEAFF. DNA of the CDR3: TGTGCCAGCAGCTGGGGGGACGGAAGTACTGAAGCTTTCTTT. The chain combines TRBV11-2 with TRBJ1-1; tentative D call: TRBD1 (5 bases). V dropped 4 bases and J dropped 5 bases, with 14 bases sitting between them. Germline values: CDR1 SGHAT, CDR2 FQNNGV. The CDR3 covers 14 residues.

The CDR3 DNA reads TGTGCCAGCAGCAGGGATTCCACGGGGGATGAGCAGTTCTTC. It yields the protein CASSRDSTGDEQFF. The rearrangement joins TRBV6-1 to TRBJ2-1, with D maybe TRBD2 (6 bases). The germline V gene has CDR1 MNHNS and CDR2 SASEGT. V lost 6 bases, J lost 8 bases, and 17 bases lay in between. The CDR3 contains 14 residues.

The chain is built from TRBV5-6 and TRBJ1-6; 8 bases agree with TRBD1. The CDR3 contains 18 residues. The J segment lost 7 bases and the V segment lost 0 bases, leaving 12 bases of the junction unmatched. CDR1 SGHDT and CDR2 YYEEEE come from the germline V gene. CDR3 nucleotide sequence: TGTGCCAGCAGCTTGGCAGGTGGGCAGGGGGCACGAAATTCACCCCTCCACTTT. This codes for CASSLAGGQGARNSPLHF.

The V call is TRBV2, the J call TRBJ2-4, with 7 bases fitting TRBD2. V dropped 10 bases and J dropped 5; count of bases not matched to a gene: 8. Per germline, CDR1 SNHLY and CDR2 FYNNEI. The CDR3 loop spans 13 amino acids. In nucleotides, the CDR3 is TGTGCCATTGGACTAGTTGGTGAAAACATTCAGTACTTC. This codes for CAIGLVGENIQYF.

This chain joins TRBV6-6 and TRBJ1-3; D gene uncertain. CDR3 size: 14 residues. Per germline, CDR1 MNHNY and CDR2 SVGAGI (reference sequence). Trimming stripped 6 bases from V and 0 bases from J, with 9 bases between. The CDR3, as DNA: TGTGCCAGCAGCCGGGGAGGCTCTGGAAACACCATATATTTT. Encoded protein: CASSRGGSGNTIYF.

This clone was picked up one time. The chain employs TRBV28 and TRBJ2-7, with 9 bases aligning to TRBD1. V was clipped by 5 bases and J by 2 bases; unmatched bases: 7. The length of the CDR3 is 15 residues. CDR1 and CDR2 from the germline V gene are MDHEN and SYDVKM. The CDR3 bases are TGTGCCAGCAGTCCTCCTTGGACAGGGGCCTACGAGCAGTACTTC. Protein product: CASSPPWTGAYEQYF. Full variable domain (remainder filled in from reference TRBV28 and TRBJ2-7): DVKVTQSSRYLVKRTGEKVFLECVQDMDHENMFWYRQDPGLGLRLIYFSYDVKMKEKGDIPEGYSVSREKKERFSLILESASTNQTSMYLCASSPPWTGAYEQYFGPGTRLTVT.

With respect to this clone: Other DNA sequences in the same sample also yield this CDR3. This chain joins TRBV6-5 and TRBJ2-5; a possible D gene is TRBD2 (6 bases). CDR1 is MNHEY, CDR2 SVGAGI, per germline. CDR3 length equals 12 residues. The V and J ends lost 5 bases and 5 bases respectively, with 9 bases between them. In DNA form, the CDR3 reads TGTGCCAGCAGTCCACGGGGGGAGACCCAGTACTTC. This translates into CASSPRGETQYF.

This rearrangement joins TRBV27 to TRBJ1-5; D may be TRBD1 (5 bases). V was clipped by 3 bases and J by 0 bases, with 9 bases between them. The germline V gene encodes CDR1 MNHEY and CDR2 SMNVEV (reference sequence). The CDR3 is made up of 15 amino acids. The CDR3 nucleotides are TGTGCCAGCAGTTTGGTACAGGATAGCAATCAGCCCCAGCATTTT. Translating it yields CASSLVQDSNQPQHF.

This chain connects TRBV2 to TRBJ1-5, with D possibly matching TRBD1 (6 bases). Trimming cost V 2 bases and J 6 bases, with 11 bases left between them. Germline CDR1 SNHLY, CDR2 FYNNEI. CDR3 length equals 14 residues. The chain's CDR3 is CASSEQGLRQPQHF. CDR3 nucleotides: TGTGCCAGCAGTGAACAGGGGTTGCGTCAGCCCCAGCATTTT.

The chain employs TRBV19 and TRBJ2-7, with TRBD1 matching over 7 bases. The CDR3 covers 16 residues. Unmatched junction bases numbered 11, after V lost 4 bases and J lost 2 bases. Germline V gene data show CDR1 as LNHDA and CDR2 as SQIVND (reference sequence). The CDR3 nucleotides are TGTGCCAGTAGTACGAATCTCCGACAGGGAACCTACGAGCAGTACTTC. Protein product: CASSTNLRQGTYEQYF.

The chain links TRBV5-4 to TRBJ1-2; D gene uncertain. The V and J ends lost 5 bases and 1 base respectively, with 12 bases between them. Germline loops: CDR1 SGHNT, CDR2 YYREEE (reference sequence). The CDR3 contains 14 residues. In nucleotides, the CDR3 is TGTGCCAGCAGTTCTGGTTTTAGTAACTATGGCTACACCTTC. It translates to CASSSGFSNYGYTF.

This clone was detected only once. This chain links TRBV10-2 with TRBJ1-2; TRBD1 matches at 12 bases. There are 15 residues in the CDR3. Germline V gene data show CDR1 as WSHSY and CDR2 as SAAADI. Unmatched junction bases numbered 7, after V lost 4 bases and J lost 7 bases. The CDR3 region has the DNA TGCGCCAGCAGTGCCGGGACAGGGGGCGGGGGTGGCTACACCTTC. This gives the protein CASSAGTGGGGGYTF.

J is TRBJ1-1 and V is TRBV11-2, with 9 nucleotides matching TRBD1. Germline trimming cut 5 bases from V and 2 bases from J; bases unmatched to any gene: 18. This CDR3 contains 19 residues. Germline CDR1 SGHAT, CDR2 FQNNGV. The CDR3 here is CASSPGVVDRGRENTEAFF. The CDR3 region has the DNA TGTGCCAGCAGCCCCGGGGTCGTAGACAGGGGGAGGGAAAACACTGAAGCTTTCTTT. The full variable domain, its missing parts supplied by reference TRBV11-2 and TRBJ1-1, is EAGVAQSPRYKIIEKRQSVAFWCNPISGHATLYWYQQILGQGPKLLIQFQNNGVVDDSQLPKDRFSAERLKGVDSTLKIQPAKLEDSAVYLCASSPGVVDRGRENTEAFFGQGTRLTVV.

CDR3 nucleotides: TGTGCCAGCACAAGGGGCGCAGAAAGCACAGATACGCAGTATTTT. Translated, it gives CASTRGAESTDTQYF. The chain combines TRBV27 with TRBJ2-3; D is perhaps TRBD1 (5 bases). The CDR3 length is 15 residues. Germline V gives CDR1 MNHEY, CDR2 SMNVEV (reference sequence). Trimming took 7 bases from V and 0 from J, leaving 14 bases between them.

J is TRBJ1-2 and V is TRBV6-1; 12 bases map to TRBD1. The CDR3 is made up of 16 amino acids. Germline trimming cut 2 bases from V and 4 bases from J; bases unmatched to any gene: 5. CDR1 and CDR2 (germline): MNHNS, SASEGT. The CDR3 DNA reads as TGTGCCAGCAGTGAACCCGGGACAGGGGGCGCCTATGGCTACACCTTC. It specifies CASSEPGTGGAYGYTF.

The chain carries TRBV4-1 and TRBJ2-7; TRBD1 matches 8 bases. V shed 1 base and J 3 bases; nucleotides not matched to a gene: 5. The CDR3 extends over 15 amino acids. Per the germline V gene, CDR1 is MGHRA and CDR2 is YSYEKL. The CDR3 protein is CASSQGGQVIYEQYF. The CDR3 DNA sequence: TGCGCCAGCAGCCAAGGGGGACAGGTTATCTACGAGCAGTACTTC.

This chain uses TRBV15 with TRBJ1-3; D unclear. The CDR3 contains 14 residues. With 5 bases removed from V and 4 bases from J, the gap between germline ends came to 12 bases. Germline CDR1 is LNHNV and CDR2 is YYDKDF (reference sequence). The CDR3 coding sequence is TGTGCCACCAGCGCCCGGGGTGTCGGAAACACCATATATTTT. Protein sequence: CATSARGVGNTIYF.

The chain is built from TRBV27 and TRBJ1-2; D remains unclear. Trimming left V 0 bases short and J 3 bases short, with 17 bases between. The germline CDR1 and CDR2 sequences are MNHEY and SMNVEV (reference sequence). The CDR3 consists of 17 residues. CDR3 sequence (DNA): TGTGCCAGCAGTTTATCTCGTCAGGAACAACGCGACTATGGCTACACCTTC. Translated, it gives CASSLSRQEQRDYGYTF.